A selection of T cell receptor beta chains follows, all from one sample in a study of T cell responses to AZD1222 COVID-19 vaccine. TCRdb keeps only in-frame clones here, not all; method: immunoSEQ multiplex PCR. The data hold 120,000 to 150,000 clones, with 75% to 90% observed a single time. This specimen consisted of peripheral blood, obtained on day 0 of AZD1222 vaccination. The receptors derive from an adult in good health. Both conserved end residues are part of each CDR3. The D gene is left open where the match is weak. Expanded clones get a size class; other rows say once, few or many, or leave the size out.

>NA|TRBJ1-5|TRBV27|NA
CASSFSGEHQPQHF
TGTGCCAGCAGTTTCTCAGGGGAACATCAGCCCCAGCATTTT
>TRBD2|TRBJ2-3|TRBV24-1|NA
CATSDKKTSGAADTQYF
TGTGCCACCAGTGATAAAAAAACTAGCGGGGCCGCAGATACGCAGTATTTT
>NA|TRBJ1-2|TRBV29-1|NA
CSVEISSDLNPWYGYTF
TGCAGCGTTGAAATTAGTTCCGACCTCAACCCGTGGTATGGCTACACCTTC
>TRBD1|TRBJ1-1|TRBV29-1|NA
CSVRGQGFPEAFF
TGCAGCGTGAGGGGACAGGGTTTCCCCGAAGCTTTCTTT
>TRBD2|TRBJ2-5|TRBV4-1|NA
CASSQAGTSFQETQYF
TGCGCCAGCAGCCAAGCCGGGACTAGCTTTCAAGAGACCCAGTACTTC
>NA|TRBJ2-7|TRBV12-5|NA
CASAGFSYEQYF
TGTGCTAGTGCAGGGTTTTCCTACGAGCAGTACTTC
>TRBD1|TRBJ1-2|TRBV5-1|NA
CASSSTTGTSYGYTF
TGCGCCAGCAGCTCCACGACAGGGACTAGCTATGGCTACACCTTC
>NA|TRBJ2-7|TRBV27|NA
CASSLYPSSYEQYF
TGTGCCAGCAGTTTATACCCTAGCTCCTACGAGCAGTACTTC
>NA|TRBJ2-7|TRBV4-1|NA
CASSQDSRPYEQYF
TGCGCCAGCAGCCAAGATAGCAGGCCCTACGAGCAGTACTTC
>NA|TRBJ1-5|TRBV18|NA
CASSSGVWGDNQPQHF
TGTGCCAGCTCCAGTGGGGTCTGGGGGGACAATCAGCCCCAGCATTTT
>NA|TRBJ1-1|TRBV5-1|NA
CASSFGAQSRTEAFF
TGCGCCAGCAGCTTCGGTGCGCAGTCGCGAACTGAAGCTTTCTTT
>NA|TRBJ1-5|TRBV6-2/TRBV6-3|NA
CASSFSNQPQHF
TGTGCCAGCAGTTTTAGCAATCAGCCCCAGCATTTT
>TRBD1|TRBJ2-1|TRBV7-9|NA
CASSQRPDRGSYNEQFF
TGTGCCAGCAGCCAAAGACCAGACAGGGGGTCCTACAATGAGCAGTTCTTC
>TRBD2|TRBJ2-5|TRBV7-9|NA
CASSSHSGLAGETQYF
TGTGCCAGCAGCTCACACTCGGGACTAGCGGGGGAGACCCAGTACTTC
>NA|TRBJ1-2|TRBV5-6|NA
CASSLGRTYGYTF
TGTGCCAGCAGCTTGGGCCGAACCTATGGCTACACCTTC
>NA|TRBJ2-2|TRBV7-2|NA
CASSLVAAGELFF
TGTGCCAGCAGCTTAGTGGCGGCCGGGGAGCTGTTTTTT
>TRBD1|TRBJ2-1|TRBV27|NA
CASSFWDRILGEQFF
TGTGCCAGCAGTTTTTGGGACAGAATTCTTGGTGAGCAGTTCTTC
>NA|TRBJ1-2|TRBV9|NA
CASSRGPLWGYTF
TGTGCCAGCAGCAGGGGCCCCTTATGGGGCTACACCTTC
>TRBD1|TRBJ1-1|TRBV6-5|NA
CASSSIPGQGAFF
TGTGCCAGCAGTTCTATACCGGGACAGGGTGCTTTCTTT
>NA|TRBJ1-1|TRBV14|once
CASSQAGTEAFF
TGTGCCAGCAGCCAAGCGGGGACTGAAGCTTTCTTT
>NA|TRBJ1-5|TRBV18|NA
CASSPVRAPRDQPQHF
TGTGCCAGCTCACCTGTCAGGGCCCCCCGGGACCAGCCCCAGCATTTT
>NA|TRBJ1-5|TRBV28|NA
CASSFWGPSNQPQHF
TGTGCCAGCAGTTTTTGGGGACCTAGCAATCAGCCCCAGCATTTT
>TRBD1|TRBJ2-5|TRBV19|NA
CASSPTTGAGETQYF
TGTGCCAGTAGTCCTACGACAGGGGCCGGGGAGACCCAGTACTTC
>NA|TRBJ1-6|TRBV6-5|NA
CASSYSDSPLHF
TGTGCCAGCAGTTACTCAGATTCACCCCTCCACTTT
>NA|TRBJ1-5|TRBV30|NA
CAWSVGGSHDQPQHF
TGTGCCTGGAGTGTTGGGGGATCCCACGATCAGCCCCAGCATTTT
>TRBD2|TRBJ2-3|TRBV6-4|NA
CASSEGLAGGLTDTQYF
TGTGCCAGCAGTGAGGGACTAGCGGGAGGATTGACAGATACGCAGTATTTT
>NA|TRBJ1-1|TRBV24-1|many
CATRPRVTEAFF
TGTGCCACCAGACCAAGGGTCACTGAAGCTTTCTTT
>NA|TRBJ1-2|TRBV28|NA
CASSPGTTRNYGYTF
TGTGCCAGCAGTCCGGGGACAACCCGTAACTATGGCTACACCTTC
>NA|TRBJ1-1|TRBV7-9|NA
CASSPGPATEAFF
TGTGCCAGCAGCCCGGGGCCGGCCACTGAAGCTTTCTTT
>TRBD1|TRBJ1-2|TRBV19|NA
CASSGDRGRTDYGYTF
TGTGCCAGTAGTGGGGACAGGGGGCGTACCGACTATGGCTACACCTTC
>NA|TRBJ1-4|TRBV6-2/TRBV6-3|NA
CASSYAGISNEKLFF
TGTGCCAGCAGTTACGCAGGGATTTCTAATGAAAAACTGTTTTTT
>TRBD1|TRBJ2-7|TRBV5-8|NA
CASSRQGSYEQYF
TGTGCCAGCAGCCGACAGGGGTCCTACGAGCAGTACTTC
>NA|TRBJ1-4|TRBV30|few
CAWSVLDYEKLFF
TGTGCCTGGAGTGTACTTGATTACGAAAAACTGTTTTTT
>NA|TRBJ1-1|TRBV29-1|NA
CSAYPSFGNTEAFF
TGCAGCGCCTACCCCTCGTTCGGGAACACTGAAGCTTTCTTT
>NA|TRBJ2-1|TRBV10-2|NA
CASSEWGSGASYNEQFF
TGCGCCAGCAGTGAGTGGGGTAGCGGAGCCTCCTACAATGAGCAGTTCTTC
>NA|TRBJ1-1|TRBV7-9|NA
CASSDNTEAFF
TGTGCCAGCAGCGATAACACTGAAGCTTTCTTT
>NA|TRBJ1-2|TRBV30|NA
CAWSVLDLLDRDGYTF
TGTGCCTGGAGTGTGCTCGATTTGTTGGATCGGGATGGCTACACCTTC
>TRBD2|TRBJ2-5|TRBV27|NA
CASSPGFSGSIETQYF
TGTGCCAGCAGTCCGGGTTTTAGCGGGAGTATAGAGACCCAGTACTTC
>NA|TRBJ1-2|TRBV5-1|few
CASSLDNRAGNYGYTF
TGCGCCAGCAGCTTGGACAACAGGGCGGGGAACTATGGCTACACCTTC
>TRBD1|TRBJ1-2|TRBV19|NA
CASQGLKTGGNGYTF
TGTGCCAGCCAAGGCTTAAAGACAGGGGGCAATGGCTACACCTTC
>NA|TRBJ1-5|TRBV10-3|NA
CATRLQESGNQPQHF
TGTGCCACGAGATTACAGGAATCCGGCAATCAGCCCCAGCATTTT